This T cell receptor beta chain was found in a study of regulatory T cells in long-lasting Graves disease. Time point described: newly diagnosed GD, antithyroid drugs for less than 3 months. RNA extracted from PBMCs served as the sequencing template. Sequencing libraries for TCR beta were prepared with iRepertoire HTBI primers and Arm-PCR of CDR3 regions. Via MiXCR, TCRdb re-called the multiplex PCR reads, giving one row per CDR3 protein. The table records about 530,000 distinct CDR3 sequences, 15% to 20% of them present only once. In germline, CDR1 is MNHEY, CDR2 SVGAGI. The CDR3 length is 16 residues. Trimming pared 4 bases from V and 2 bases from J, leaving 15 bases between. This clonotype has a handful of counts. Antigen: not known. Study-wide findings and caveats: What was studied was peripheral blood only, and not thyroid tissue. Persistent patients had more shared public clonotypes (around 2,700) than new patients (just over 950).

The same specimen was also included in a second study, on T cells in Graves' hyperthyroidism and ophthalmopathy. That study reports: HTBI primers were used for first-round RT-PCR of the TCR CDR3.

Specimen: peripheral blood mononuclear cells (PBMCs), collected at new diagnosis, from a patient treated with antithyroid drugs. This TCR came from a woman aged 35 to 60 with Graves disease. The J gene is TRBJ1-5, the V gene TRBV6-5, with D perhaps matching TRBD1 (5 bases). CDR3 residues: CASSSVGERGNQPQHF. In DNA, the CDR3 is TGTGCCAGCAGTTCGGTAGGGGAGAGAGGCAATCAGCCCCAGCATTTT.